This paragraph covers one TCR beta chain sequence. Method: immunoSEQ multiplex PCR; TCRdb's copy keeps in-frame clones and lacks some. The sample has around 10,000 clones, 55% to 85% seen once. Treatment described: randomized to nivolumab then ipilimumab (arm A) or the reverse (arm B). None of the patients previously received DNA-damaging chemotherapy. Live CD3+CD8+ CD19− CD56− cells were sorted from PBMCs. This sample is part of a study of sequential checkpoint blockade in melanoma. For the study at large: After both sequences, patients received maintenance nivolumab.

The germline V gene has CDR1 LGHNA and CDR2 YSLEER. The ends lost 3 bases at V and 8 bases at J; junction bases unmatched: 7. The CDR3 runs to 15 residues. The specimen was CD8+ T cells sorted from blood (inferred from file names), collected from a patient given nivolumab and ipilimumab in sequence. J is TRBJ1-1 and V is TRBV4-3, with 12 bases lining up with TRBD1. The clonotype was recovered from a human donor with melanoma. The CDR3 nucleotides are TGCGCCAGCAGCCACCCTGGGACAGGGGGCGTAGAAGCTTTCTTT. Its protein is CASSHPGTGGVEAFF.